The 26 T cell receptor beta chains presented below share a single source sample, sequenced in a study of blood T cell repertoires in COVID-19. Repertoires were generated with immunoSEQ multiplex PCR, while TCRdb's copy carries only in-frame clones and drops some. There are approximately 300,000 clones in the sample; about four fifths occur only once, and 15% to 19% lies in the top ten. Sequenced material: peripheral blood. These receptors all come from a person aged 65 to 85 with COVID-19, enrolled during active disease.

The chain employs TRBV5-3 and TRBJ1-4; D is unclear. TRBV5-3 is an ORF; its function is uncertain. The CDR3 sequence is 17 residues long. The V end lost 0 bases, the J end lost 5 bases, and 17 bases lay between the germline ends. CDR3 residues: CARSLVSEGTENEKLFF. The CDR3 bases are TGTGCCAGAAGCTTGGTTTCAGAGGGCACTGAAAATGAAAAACTGTTTTTT.

V and J are TRBV5-4 and TRBJ2-1, with unresolved D. The CDR3 is made up of 13 amino acids. The germline CDR1 and CDR2 sequences are SGHNT and YYREEE (reference sequence). V was pared by 1 base and J by 9 bases, with 11 bases between. The CDR3 DNA reads TGTGCCAGCAGCTTGCGTGGCATATTTGAGCAGTTCTTC. This encodes CASSLRGIFEQFF.

About this clone: Other DNA sequences in the sample encode the same CDR3. The chain recombines TRBV7-9 with TRBJ2-5, with TRBD1 identical over 8 bases. V dropped 5 bases and J dropped 2; count of bases not matched to a gene: 7. Germline assignment: CDR1 SEHNR and CDR2 FQNEAQ (reference sequence). The length of the CDR3 is 15 residues. CDR3 amino acids: CASSLRQGTQETQYF. The CDR3 DNA is TGTGCCAGCAGCCTCAGACAGGGGACTCAAGAGACCCAGTACTTC.

The gene calls are TRBV18 and TRBJ2-3; D possibly corresponds to TRBD2 (5 bases). The germline gives CDR1 KGHSH, CDR2 LQKENI. The CDR3 is 13 residues long. V shed 3 bases and J shed 9 bases, with 13 bases lying between them. In DNA form, the CDR3 reads TGTGCCAGCTCACCCCGGGGTCTGGGCACGCAGTATTTT. It is translated as CASSPRGLGTQYF.

This rearrangement joins TRBV6-5 to TRBJ1-2; D gene ambiguous. The CDR3 loop spans 14 amino acids. The V gene lost 0 bases and the J gene lost 5 bases, with 10 bases spanning the gap. Germline V lookup: CDR1 MNHEY, CDR2 SVGAGI. The CDR3 loop reads CASSYSRADYGYTF. CDR3 DNA sequence: TGTGCCAGCAGTTACTCGAGGGCGGATTATGGCTACACCTTC.

V is TRBV5-1 and J is TRBJ1-4; no clear D gene. The germline V and J ends were trimmed by 4 bases and 0 bases, with 7 bases remaining between them. The germline V gene encodes CDR1 SGHRS and CDR2 YFSETQ. This CDR3 is 14 amino acids long. The CDR3 bases are TGCGCCAGCAGCCCACAGTCAACTAATGAAAAACTGTTTTTT. Its protein is CASSPQSTNEKLFF.

The CDR3 here is CATGRLAGDLNEQFF. The CDR3 DNA reads TGTGCCACTGGACGTCTAGCGGGAGACCTCAATGAGCAGTTCTTC. This sequence joins TRBV24-1 and TRBJ2-1; 10 nucleotides line up with TRBD2. Trimming took 10 bases from V and 6 from J; bases not matched to a gene: 11. The CDR3 spans 15 residues. Germline CDR1 KGHDR, CDR2 SFDVKD.

This clone was found once. The V and J genes are TRBV18 and TRBJ2-2; D call uncertain. The CDR3 is 15 residues long. The germline gives CDR1 KGHSH, CDR2 LQKENI. Trimming took off 1 base at V and 5 bases at J, with 11 bases between the two ends. The CDR3 loop reads CASSPQAERTGELFF. CDR3 in DNA: TGTGCCAGCTCACCACAGGCGGAACGGACCGGGGAGCTGTTTTTT.

This clone was found a few times. V and J are TRBV7-9 and TRBJ2-2, with a tentative D call TRBD1 (6 bases). Germline CDR1 and CDR2: SEHNR and FQNEAQ (reference sequence). The CDR3 sequence is 18 residues long. Trimming took off 2 bases at V and 0 bases at J, with 16 bases between the two ends. The chain's CDR3 is CASSLRTRTDTNTGELFF. CDR3 DNA sequence: TGTGCCAGCAGCTTACGCACGCGGACAGACACGAACACCGGGGAGCTGTTTTTT.

The chain couples TRBV5-4 to TRBJ1-2; D is perhaps TRBD1 (6 bases). Germline V lookup: CDR1 SGHNT, CDR2 YYREEE (reference sequence). This CDR3 has 14 residues. V was pared by 0 bases and J by 7 bases, with 13 bases between. The chain's CDR3 is CASSLDRASIGYTF. In nucleotides, the CDR3 is TGTGCCAGCAGCTTGGACAGGGCTTCTATTGGCTACACCTTC.

By sample share, this clone is medium-sized. Other DNA sequences in this specimen translate into the identical CDR3. The rearrangement links TRBV7-2 to TRBJ2-5, with D possibly matching TRBD1 (5 bases). V was shortened by 2 bases and J by 5 bases, with 9 bases between the two germline ends. The CDR3 is 13 residues long. Looked up from germline, CDR1 is SGHTA and CDR2 is FQGNSA. The chain's CDR3 is CASSLTGGETQYF. The CDR3 nucleotides read TGTGCCAGCAGCTTAACAGGCGGTGAGACCCAGTACTTC.

The gene calls are TRBV19 and TRBJ2-7, with 7 bases aligning to TRBD1. CDR1 and CDR2 (germline): LNHDA, SQIVND (reference sequence). CDR3 size: 13 residues. The ends lost 7 bases at V and 3 bases at J; junction bases unmatched: 6. Written as DNA, the CDR3 is TGTGCCAGTAACAACAGGGGTGGCTACGAGCAGTACTTC. It translates to CASNNRGGYEQYF.

The chain joins TRBV6-5 to TRBJ2-3, with D possibly being TRBD2 (5 bases). Germline V gene data show CDR1 as MNHEY and CDR2 as SVGAGI. Trimming left V 7 bases short and J 4 bases short, with 15 bases between. This CDR3 has 14 residues. The DNA for the CDR3 is TGTGCCAGCAAAAGGGCTAGCCCCGCAGATACGCAGTATTTT. This translates into CASKRASPADTQYF.

The chain links TRBV29-1 to TRBJ2-4, with D perhaps TRBD1 (7 bases). Germline V gene sequence: CDR1 SQVTM, CDR2 ANQGSEA. Trimming cost V 7 bases and J 6 bases, with 13 bases left between them. The CDR3 consists of 12 residues. Written as DNA, the CDR3 is TGCAGCGGGAGGGGGACAGCAAACATTCAGTACTTC. Translating gives CSGRGTANIQYF.

The V call is TRBV6-2 or TRBV6-3, the J call TRBJ1-2; D not resolved. The CDR3 totals 13 residues. The germline V gene has CDR1 MNHEY and CDR2 SVGEGT. The V gene lost 2 bases and the J gene lost 6 bases, with 10 bases spanning the gap. The CDR3 DNA follows: TGTGCCAGCAGTTACGCCCAGAGGGATGGCTACACCTTC. It translates to CASSYAQRDGYTF.

This chain connects TRBV28 to TRBJ2-2; a possible D gene is TRBD1 (6 bases). V was shortened by 5 bases and J by 6 bases, with 13 bases between the two germline ends. CDR1 and CDR2 (germline): MDHEN, SYDVKM. This CDR3 contains 14 residues. CDR3 coding DNA: TGTGCCAGCAGTGTAGGGGGTAGGGCCGGGGAGCTGTTTTTT. Translating gives CASSVGGRAGELFF.

V usage is TRBV2 and J usage is TRBJ1-6; D is uncertain. Germline CDR1 reads SNHLY; CDR2 reads FYNNEI. Trimming left V 5 bases short and J 7 bases short, with 18 bases between. This CDR3 is built from 16 residues. As DNA, the CDR3 is TGTGCCAGCAGTTATGAGGAAACGAGGGAGAATTCACCCCTCCACTTT. It is translated as CASSYEETRENSPLHF.

This rearrangement joins TRBV5-1 to TRBJ2-3; TRBD2 matches at 8 bases. CDR1 and CDR2 (germline): SGHRS, YFSETQ. The V and J ends lost 4 bases and 0 bases, in that order; junction bases with no gene match: 13. The CDR3 sequence is 18 residues long. CDR3 protein: CASSEGLGLAPSTDTQYF. In DNA form, the CDR3 reads TGCGCCAGCAGCGAGGGACTCGGACTAGCACCTAGCACAGATACGCAGTATTTT.

The V and J genes are TRBV19 and TRBJ1-1; D gene uncertain. Germline CDR1 reads LNHDA; CDR2 reads SQIVND (reference sequence). This CDR3 has 14 residues. V was trimmed by 7 bases and J by 0 bases, leaving 12 bases between them. CDR3 loop: CASTSRGMNTEAFF. In DNA, the CDR3 is TGTGCCAGTACCTCCAGAGGGATGAACACTGAAGCTTTCTTT.

The chain has TRBV5-1 and TRBJ2-3, with D possibly TRBD1 on 6 matching bases. Germline V gives CDR1 SGHRS, CDR2 YFSETQ. The CDR3 is 15 amino acids. V was pared by 4 bases and J by 6 bases, with 18 bases between. CDR3 bases: TGCGCCAGCAGCCTCAGGGGCTTGGGCGTTGATACGCAGTATTTT. Translating it yields CASSLRGLGVDTQYF.

The chain combines TRBV5-1 with TRBJ2-2; 7 nucleotides line up with TRBD1. J was trimmed by 4 bases and V by 4 bases; bases with no gene match: 7. This CDR3 has 15 residues. Germline CDR1 reads SGHRS; CDR2 reads YFSETQ. CDR3 loop: CASSNPTGTTGELFF. DNA of the CDR3: TGCGCCAGCAGCAACCCGACAGGGACCACCGGGGAGCTGTTTTTT.

The CDR3 sequence is CASSSGLETGNTIYF. For the CDR3, the DNA is TGTGCCAGCAGCTCGGGACTCGAGACTGGAAACACCATATATTTT. The V call is TRBV5-8, the J call TRBJ1-3, with D possibly TRBD1 on 5 matching bases. CDR1 and CDR2 (germline): SGHTS, YDEGEE. V gave up 3 bases and J gave up 2 bases, with 12 bases separating them. There are 15 residues in the CDR3.

This rearrangement joins TRBV1 to TRBJ2-1; TRBD2, the D gene given by the table, was not confirmed from the DNA. TRBV1 corresponds to a pseudogene. The CDR3 length is 13 residues. DNA for the CDR3: TGCACCAGCAGCCAAGATACGGGGGATGAGCAGTTCTTC. Translating it yields CTSSQDTGDEQFF.

The chain employs TRBV3-1 (or the pseudogene TRBV3-2) and TRBJ2-7, with TRBD1 matching 10 bases. V lost 6 bases to trimming and J lost 1 base; unmatched junction nucleotides: 6. This CDR3 is built from 15 residues. CDR1 LGHDT and CDR2 YNNKEL come from the germline V gene (reference sequence). Written as DNA, the CDR3 is TGTGCCAGCAGTGATCCGGGACAGGGGTCCTACGAGCAGTACTTC. Translated, it gives CASSDPGQGSYEQYF.

V usage is TRBV27 and J usage is TRBJ1-1, with D possibly being TRBD1 (6 bases). CDR3 length equals 14 residues. Trimming removed 1 base from V and 3 bases from J, with 9 bases in between. The germline V gene encodes CDR1 MNHEY and CDR2 SMNVEV (reference sequence). The DNA of the CDR3 is TGTGCCAGCAGTTTATGGGGGCGGGACACTGAAGCTTTCTTT. It specifies CASSLWGRDTEAFF.

V is TRBV9 and J is TRBJ1-4; no clear D. Looked up from germline, CDR1 is SGDLS and CDR2 is YYNGEE. The CDR3 loop spans 14 amino acids. V was trimmed by 0 bases and J by 1 base, leaving 4 bases between them. This chain's CDR3 is CASSVDGTNEKLFF. CDR3 bases: TGTGCCAGCAGCGTAGACGGAACTAATGAAAAACTGTTTTTT.